This TCR beta chain was captured by sequencing in a study of multiple sclerosis patients with progressive multifocal leukoencephalopathy (dated by TCRdb to the late 2010s). About the study as a whole: The study examined peripheral T and B cells of MS patients who developed PML (4 under natalizumab, 1 after alemtuzumab) and treated patients who did not. A couple of patients on natalizumab who later developed PML were tracked over time from before therapy, through 6 and 12 months, up to PML onset. The goal of the study was to detect any JC virus-specific or public T-cell expansions that arose at the time of PML onset. Results and caveats for the whole study, not just this receptor: Analysis was limited to peripheral blood, even though cerebrospinal fluid or brain lymphocytes might be more informative for natalizumab-associated PML. Most PML patients had lower normalized Shannon entropy, suggesting less diverse TRB repertoires, while values in the natalizumab-treated controls sat near 1. When PML developed, no shared TRBV or TRBJ gene usage and no preferred TRBV-TRBJ pairings were found. TRB clones above 0.5% frequency appeared only in PML patients, but expanded clones at PML onset were already present before and during natalizumab therapy. Because of the small, descriptive cohort, whether findings reflect JC virus infection or general immunocompromise remained unclear.

Concerning this clone itself: The clone's antigen remains unknown. No quality values exist for individual bases; no much larger clone is one base distant.

The immunoSEQ two-step multiplex PCR at survey-level depth was used to amplify TRB CDR3 regions from genomic DNA. To estimate template counts and remove amplification bias, each PCR was spiked with synthetic inline TR CDR3 controls covering all V-J pairings. Reads were processed so that amplification and sequencing bias were reduced, and quantification was performed against synthetic TR CDR3 analogs. Concerning the study's data processing: Raw data were processed in ImmunoSEQ Analyzer, removing out-of-frame sequences and CDR3s with stop codons, and genes were named by IMGT nomenclature. Normalized Shannon entropy, defined as 1 minus Pielou's evenness, served as the summary measure of repertoire diversity. TRB sequences were treated as identical only when sharing V gene, J gene and CDR3. Public PML clonotypes were CDR3s found in two or more PML-onset samples but not found earlier, in controls, or in public databases. Position-by-position CDR3 amino acid composition was analyzed in Skylign with the observed count method. TCRdb provides this immuneACCESS table in a form limited to in-frame rearrangements. Some clones are lacking; in checked studies, under half of them reflect an unresolved V gene, and why the rest are absent is not known. D and trimming were read from the DNA, whereas the V and J calls and clone size are those reported in that table. Within this sample are some 31,000 clones, with about 90% of them counted one time only. About 3.3% of the sample is in the top ten clones.

The time point label corresponds to: time of PML onset. The treatment or condition label corresponds to: on natalizumab therapy at sampling. Diagnosis of PML relied on clinical and MRI findings, with confirmation coming from detection of JC virus DNA in cerebrospinal fluid. Among the natalizumab-treated patients, PML showed up after anywhere between roughly 16 and 56 months of natalizumab therapy. Every listed patient had earlier received interferon beta, and every PML patient was female. At the time of PML onset, T3 blood samples were collected. Ficoll-Hypaque density gradient centrifugation was used to isolate peripheral blood mononuclear cells. The CDR3 numbers 15 residues from cysteine through phenylalanine. Only CDR3 DNA is held: 45 bases, read in frame from base 1. Cut back by 5 bases and 0 bases, the V and J ends lie 13 bases apart. The germline V gene (reference sequence) yields SEHNR for CDR1 and FQNEAQ for CDR2.

Recombination linked TRBV7-9 to TRBJ1-1, with no confidently assigned D gene. The input for sequencing was PBMCs, taken from a patient treated with natalizumab. The sequence was collected from a human donor with progressive multifocal leukoencephalopathy. The nucleotide sequence is TGTGCCAGCAGCCAAGGCGGACGCATGAACACTGAAGCTTTCTTT. This encodes CASSQGGRMNTEAFF.